This T cell receptor beta chain derives from a study of vaccination and CD4 T cells after COVID-19. Cultured CD4+ T cell DNA was sequenced using the Oncomine TCR Beta short-read assay. From the PCR reads, TCRdb called clonotypes with MiXCR, one entry per CDR3 protein. In the table there are more than 13,000 distinct CDR3 sequences, more than 20% of which are singletons. The CDR3 runs to 20 residues. J was trimmed by 1 base and V by 2 bases; bases with no gene match: 14. The germline V gene has CDR1 SGHDN and CDR2 FVKESK. As for this clonotype: Its target is unknown.

The sample's treatment: roughly nine-day PBMC culture with coronavirus spike peptide pools or control peptides (ViraFEST assay). With about nine days of culture completed, CD4+ T cells were isolated by negative selection. The TCR was taken from a human donor who had recovered from COVID-19. This chain links TRBV14 with TRBJ2-6; 7 positions agree with TRBD1. This sample comprised CD4+ T cells from blood, cultured in vitro, obtained after SARS-CoV-2 vaccination. This CDR3 reads CASSQSLHRGLESGANVLTF. CDR3 DNA sequence: TGTGCCAGCAGCCAATCCCTCCACAGGGGTCTAGAGTCTGGGGCCAACGTCCTGACTTTC.